The 9 T cell receptor beta chains listed next were all sequenced from one sample in a study of cytomegalovirus exposure and HLA in healthy donors. The PCR made use of 60 Vbeta and 13 Jbeta primers. TCRdb keeps only in-frame clones here, not all; method: immunoSEQ multiplex PCR. The sample yields 120,000 to 150,000 clones, 61% seen once. The sample consisted of PBMCs. The receptor set was obtained from a male donor in good health and CMV-seronegative.

This clone was seen a handful of times. This rearrangement joins TRBV5-1 to TRBJ1-3, with D perhaps TRBD1 (6 bases). The CDR3 totals 14 residues. Trimming took 1 base from V and 2 from J, leaving 7 bases between them. Looked up from germline, CDR1 is SGHRS and CDR2 is YFSETQ. The CDR3 region has the DNA TGCGCCAGCAGCTTGAGGACAGCTGGAAACACCATATATTTT. Amino acid sequence: CASSLRTAGNTIYF. The variable domain in full, with the rest retrieved from reference TRBV5-1 and TRBJ1-3, is KAGVTQTPRYLIKTRGQQVTLSCSPISGHRSVSWYQQTPGQGLQFLFEYFSETQRNKGNFPGRFSGRQFSNSRSEMNVSTLELGDSALYLCASSLRTAGNTIYFGEGSWLTVV.

The V call is TRBV5-6, the J call TRBJ1-2; 7 bases fit TRBD1. CDR3 size: 14 residues. The V gene end was trimmed by 4 bases and the J gene end by 5 bases; junction bases not matched to a gene: 8. CDR1 and CDR2 from the germline V gene are SGHDT and YYEEEE. CDR3 in amino acids: CASSAGDSGYGYTF. The CDR3 coding sequence is TGTGCCAGCAGCGCTGGGGACAGCGGTTATGGCTACACCTTC.

V usage is TRBV9 and J usage is TRBJ2-5, with a tentative D call TRBD2 (6 bases). Trimming removed 0 bases from V and 7 bases from J, with 16 bases in between. The CDR3 sequence is 15 residues long. Germline CDR1 SGDLS, CDR2 YYNGEE. The CDR3 bases are TGTGCCAGCAGCGTAGGTGGTAGCGGTATTGGGACCCAGTACTTC. The encoded protein is CASSVGGSGIGTQYF.

The sample holds one count of this clone. V and J are TRBV7-9 and TRBJ2-2; 7 nucleotides align to TRBD1. In germline, CDR1 is SEHNR, CDR2 FQNEAQ (reference sequence). With V trimmed by 3 bases and J by 5 bases, 6 bases remained unmatched. The CDR3 covers 15 residues. DNA for the CDR3: TGTGCCAGCAGCTTTGCAGGGGGAAAAACCGGGGAGCTGTTTTTT. Residues: CASSFAGGKTGELFF. The full variable domain, its missing parts supplied by reference TRBV7-9 and TRBJ2-2, is DTGVSQNPRHKITKRGQNVTFRCDPISEHNRLYWYRQTLGQGPEFLTYFQNEAQLEKSRLLSDRFSAERPKGSFSTLEIQRTEQGDSAMYLCASSFAGGKTGELFFGEGSRLTVL.

This sequence joins TRBV6-5 and TRBJ1-1; 8 bases are shared with TRBD1. The germline CDR1 and CDR2 sequences are MNHEY and SVGAGI. The CDR3 sequence is 15 residues long. The junction had 6 bases not matched to a gene; V was cut back by 2 bases and J by 4 bases. The CDR3 loop is CASSYDRGRGTEAFF. CDR3 nucleotide sequence: TGTGCCAGCAGTTACGACAGGGGTCGAGGCACTGAAGCTTTCTTT.

The chain joins TRBV6-1 to TRBJ1-4; D is undetermined. Germline assignment: CDR1 MNHNS and CDR2 SASEGT. Between the trimmed V and J ends, which lost 6 bases and 10 bases, there was a span of 9 bases. The CDR3 sequence is 11 residues long. The CDR3 spells CASSSGRKLFF. The CDR3 DNA is TGTGCCAGCAGCTCGGGTAGAAAACTGTTTTTT.

V and J are TRBV28 and TRBJ2-7, with a weak D call TRBD1 (5 bases). The germline V and J ends were trimmed by 2 bases and 5 bases, with 13 bases remaining between them. This CDR3 comprises 14 residues. CDR1 is MDHEN and CDR2 is SYDVKM in the germline V gene. For the CDR3, the DNA is TGTGCCAGCAGTTTAGGCCAGGGTGGCGACGAGCAGTACTTC. It codes for CASSLGQGGDEQYF.

This clone was counted a few times. The chain links TRBV28 to TRBJ2-5; 12 bases agree with TRBD1. J gave up 1 base and V 5 bases, and 5 bases lay outside the gene matches. The CDR3 totals 16 residues. Germline CDR1 and CDR2: MDHEN and SYDVKM. CDR3 in amino acids: CASSKGQGAGQETQYF. The CDR3 DNA reads as TGTGCCAGCAGTAAGGGACAGGGGGCTGGCCAAGAGACCCAGTACTTC.

This chain connects TRBV1 to TRBJ2-1; the tabulated D call, TRBD2, remains unverified against the DNA. TRBV1 is classified as a pseudogene. CDR3 size: 14 residues. The chain's CDR3 is CTNRSGGPYNEQFF. DNA of the CDR3: TGCACCAACCGGAGCGGGGGACCATACAATGAGCAGTTCTTC.